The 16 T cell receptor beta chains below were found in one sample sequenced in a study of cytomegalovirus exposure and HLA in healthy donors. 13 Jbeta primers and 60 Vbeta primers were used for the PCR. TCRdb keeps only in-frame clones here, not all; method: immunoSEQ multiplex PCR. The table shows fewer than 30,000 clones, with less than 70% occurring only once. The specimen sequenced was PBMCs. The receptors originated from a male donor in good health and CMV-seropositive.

This CDR3 is CASSSVSGGLGNEQFF. CDR3 coding DNA: TGTGCCAGCAGCTCCGTTTCGGGAGGGCTTGGAAATGAGCAGTTCTTC. The chain combines TRBV5-4 with TRBJ2-1; 8 bases line up with TRBD2. The CDR3 length is 16 residues. Per the germline V gene, CDR1 is SGHNT and CDR2 is YYREEE (reference sequence). V gave up 3 bases and J gave up 7 bases; unmatched junction bases: 12.

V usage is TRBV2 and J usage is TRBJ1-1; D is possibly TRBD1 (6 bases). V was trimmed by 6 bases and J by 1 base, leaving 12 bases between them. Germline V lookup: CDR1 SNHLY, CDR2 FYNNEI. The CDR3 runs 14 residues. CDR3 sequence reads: CASSRGHKNTEAFF. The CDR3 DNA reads TGTGCCAGCAGCCGGGGACATAAGAACACTGAAGCTTTCTTT.

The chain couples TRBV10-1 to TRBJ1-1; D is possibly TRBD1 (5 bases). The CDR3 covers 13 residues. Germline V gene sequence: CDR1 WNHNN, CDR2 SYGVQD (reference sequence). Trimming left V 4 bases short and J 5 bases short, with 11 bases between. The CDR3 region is CASSGPGMTEAFF. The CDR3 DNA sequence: TGCGCCAGCAGTGGTCCAGGGATGACTGAAGCTTTCTTT.

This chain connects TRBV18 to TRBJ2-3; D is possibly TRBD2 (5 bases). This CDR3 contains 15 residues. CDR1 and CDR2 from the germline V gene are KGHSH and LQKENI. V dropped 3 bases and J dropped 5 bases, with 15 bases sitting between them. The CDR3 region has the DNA TGTGCCAGCTCACCGGCCGGGAAGATAGGAGATACGCAGTATTTT. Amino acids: CASSPAGKIGDTQYF.

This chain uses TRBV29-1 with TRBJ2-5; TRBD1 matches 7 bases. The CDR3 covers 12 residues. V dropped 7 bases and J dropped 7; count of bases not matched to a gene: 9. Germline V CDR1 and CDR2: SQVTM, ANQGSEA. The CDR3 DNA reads TGCAGCGCCCGGAAGGGGGCTGGGACCCAGTACTTC. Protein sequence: CSARKGAGTQYF.

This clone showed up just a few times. For the CDR3, the DNA is TGTGCCAGCAGCCCCTTGACTAGCGGGTTATCCTACGAGCAGTACTTC. Protein product: CASSPLTSGLSYEQYF. V and J are TRBV11-2 and TRBJ2-7, with 10 bases that match TRBD2. Germline V gene data show CDR1 as SGHAT and CDR2 as FQNNGV. V trimming: 5 bases; J trimming: 1 base; junction bases outside the gene matches: 8. CDR3 length: 16 residues.

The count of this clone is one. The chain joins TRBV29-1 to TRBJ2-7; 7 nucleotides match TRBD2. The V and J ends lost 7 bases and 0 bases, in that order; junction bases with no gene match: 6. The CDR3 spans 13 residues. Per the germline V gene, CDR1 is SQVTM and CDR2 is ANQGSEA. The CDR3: CSARAGSSYEQYF. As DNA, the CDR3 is TGCAGCGCCAGAGCGGGGAGCTCCTACGAGCAGTACTTC.

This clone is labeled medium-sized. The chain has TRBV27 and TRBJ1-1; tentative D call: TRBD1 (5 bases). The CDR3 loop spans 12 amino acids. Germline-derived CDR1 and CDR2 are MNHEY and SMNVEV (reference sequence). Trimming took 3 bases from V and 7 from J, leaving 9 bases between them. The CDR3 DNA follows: TGTGCCAGCAGTTTCAGGCAGGGTGAAGCTTTCTTT. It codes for CASSFRQGEAFF.

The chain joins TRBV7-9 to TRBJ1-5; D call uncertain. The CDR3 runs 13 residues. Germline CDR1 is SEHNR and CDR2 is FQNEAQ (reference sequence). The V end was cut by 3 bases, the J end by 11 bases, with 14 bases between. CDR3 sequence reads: CASSFEGFQAQHF. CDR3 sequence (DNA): TGTGCCAGCAGCTTTGAGGGATTTCAAGCCCAGCATTTT.

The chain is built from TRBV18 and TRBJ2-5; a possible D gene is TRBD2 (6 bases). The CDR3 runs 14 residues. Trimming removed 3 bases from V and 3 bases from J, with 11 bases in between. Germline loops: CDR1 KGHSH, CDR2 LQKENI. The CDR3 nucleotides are TGTGCCAGCTCACCCGAGACTAGAGAAGAGACCCAGTACTTC. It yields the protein CASSPETREETQYF.

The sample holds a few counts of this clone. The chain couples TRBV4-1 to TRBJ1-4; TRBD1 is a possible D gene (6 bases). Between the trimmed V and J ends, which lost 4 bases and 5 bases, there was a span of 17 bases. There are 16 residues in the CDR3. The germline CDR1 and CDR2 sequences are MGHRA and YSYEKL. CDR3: CASSPLQGGTNEKLFF. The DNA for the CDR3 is TGCGCCAGCAGCCCGCTACAGGGAGGGACCAATGAAAAACTGTTTTTT.

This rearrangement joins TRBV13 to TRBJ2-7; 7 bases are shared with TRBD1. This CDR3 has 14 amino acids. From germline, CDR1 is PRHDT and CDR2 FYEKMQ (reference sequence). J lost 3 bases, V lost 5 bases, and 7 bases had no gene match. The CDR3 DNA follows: TGTGCCAGCAGCCAACAGGGGTCGTACTACGAGCAGTACTTC. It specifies CASSQQGSYYEQYF.

CDR3 residues: CAISESAQPLGGTEAFF. In DNA, the CDR3 is TGTGCCATCAGTGAGTCGGCTCAACCCCTCGGGGGGACTGAAGCTTTCTTT. This chain uses TRBV10-3 with TRBJ1-1, with D tentatively TRBD1 (5 bases). V lost 0 bases, J lost 5 bases, and 19 bases lay in between. This CDR3 comprises 17 residues. Germline CDR1 reads ENHRY; CDR2 reads SYGVKD.

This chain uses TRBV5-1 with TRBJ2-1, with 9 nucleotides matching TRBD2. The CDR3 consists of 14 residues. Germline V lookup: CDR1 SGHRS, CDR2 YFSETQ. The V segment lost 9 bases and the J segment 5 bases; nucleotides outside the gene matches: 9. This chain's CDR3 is CATAGTSHHNEQFF. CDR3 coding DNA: TGCGCCACCGCTGGGACTAGCCACCACAATGAGCAGTTCTTC.

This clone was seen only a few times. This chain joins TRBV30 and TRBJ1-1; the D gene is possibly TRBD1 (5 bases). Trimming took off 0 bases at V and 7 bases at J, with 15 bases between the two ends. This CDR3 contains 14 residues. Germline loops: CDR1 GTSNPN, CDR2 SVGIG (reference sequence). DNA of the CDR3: TGTGCCTGGAGTGTTTCAGGGACGGGGGTTGAAGCTTTCTTT. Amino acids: CAWSVSGTGVEAFF.

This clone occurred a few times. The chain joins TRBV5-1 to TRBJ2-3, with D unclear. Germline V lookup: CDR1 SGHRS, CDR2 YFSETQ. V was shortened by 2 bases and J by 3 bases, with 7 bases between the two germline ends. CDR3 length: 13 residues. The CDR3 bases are TGCGCCAGCAGCTTCGAACTAACAGATACGCAGTATTTT. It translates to CASSFELTDTQYF. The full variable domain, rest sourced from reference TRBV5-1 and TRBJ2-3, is KAGVTQTPRYLIKTRGQQVTLSCSPISGHRSVSWYQQTPGQGLQFLFEYFSETQRNKGNFPGRFSGRQFSNSRSEMNVSTLELGDSALYLCASSFELTDTQYFGPGTRLTVL.